This T cell receptor beta chain was obtained from a study of T cells after yellow fever vaccination. Trimming stripped 1 base from V and 1 base from J, with 10 bases between. This CDR3 has 15 residues. Germline lookup yields CDR1 SGHRS and CDR2 YFSETQ. By 5'RACE template switching, TCR cDNA was produced, with a universal primer site and UMIs added in the process. One entry per CDR3 protein results from TCRdb running MiXCR on the 5' RACE reads. The data contain a few hundred thousand distinct CDR3 sequences, roughly 4.3% of them singletons. Study-wide results and limits: High-abundance clonotypes from the bulk population could contaminate FACS-sorted repertoires. Post-booster reappearance was seen for most primary-vaccination clones (about 96% CD4, about 88% CD8). Researchers report a weaker secondary response that nonetheless peaked faster, day 5 versus 15.

With respect to this clonotype: Its antigen is unknown.

The sequenced sample was PBMCs, obtained 15 days after the yellow fever booster vaccination. This clonotype originated in a man aged 18 to 30 who received the YFV17D yellow fever vaccine. The chain couples TRBV5-1 to TRBJ2-3; D perhaps matches TRBD2 (6 bases). CDR3 in DNA: TGCGCCAGCAGCTTGACCGGGACTGGCACAGATACGCAGTATTTT. Amino acids: CASSLTGTGTDTQYF.